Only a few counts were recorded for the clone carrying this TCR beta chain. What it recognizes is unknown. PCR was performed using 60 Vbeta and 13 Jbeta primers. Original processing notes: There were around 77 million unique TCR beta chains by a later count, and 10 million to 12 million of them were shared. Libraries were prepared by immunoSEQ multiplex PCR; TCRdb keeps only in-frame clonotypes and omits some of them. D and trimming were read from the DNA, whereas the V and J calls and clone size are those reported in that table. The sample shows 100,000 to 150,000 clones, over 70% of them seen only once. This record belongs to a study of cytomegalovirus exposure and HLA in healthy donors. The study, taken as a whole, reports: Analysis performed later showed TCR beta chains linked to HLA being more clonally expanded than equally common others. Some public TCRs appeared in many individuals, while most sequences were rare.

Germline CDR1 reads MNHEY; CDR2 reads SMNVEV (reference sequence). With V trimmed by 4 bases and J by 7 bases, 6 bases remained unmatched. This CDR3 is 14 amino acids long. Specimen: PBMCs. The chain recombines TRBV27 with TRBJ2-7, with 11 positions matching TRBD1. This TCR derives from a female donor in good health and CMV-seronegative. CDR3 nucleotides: TGTGCCAGCAGTTCGGACAGGGGGCTAGGGGAGCAGTACTTC. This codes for CASSSDRGLGEQYF.